This TCR beta chain was recorded in a study of T cell responses to AZD1222 COVID-19 vaccine. Study conclusions and caveats: The CD4 TCRs associated with vaccination extended across spike and predominated at 160-218 and 743-854. Nearly half of spike-specific TCRs reportedly target variant regions that are unmutated in the B.1.351 and B.1.1.7 variants.

The V gene end was trimmed by 2 bases and the J gene end by 4 bases; junction bases not matched to a gene: 3. This CDR3 region has 13 residues. Germline V CDR1 and CDR2: GTSNPN, SVGIG (reference sequence). Notes on this clone: Antigen: not known.

The repertoire was sequenced with immunoSEQ multiplex PCR; TCRdb's copy has only in-frame clones and lacks some. The sample has more than 85,000 clones, about 89% seen once. The chain is built from TRBV30 and TRBJ1-1, with 8 bases that match TRBD1. The material was peripheral blood, obtained on day 0 of AZD1222 vaccination. This receptor was obtained from an adult in good health. CDR3 sequence reads: CAWSKTGATEAFF. DNA of the CDR3: TGTGCCTGGAGTAAGACAGGGGCCACTGAAGCTTTCTTT.